These 15 T cell receptor beta chains came from one sample sequenced in a study of human T cells and chemical hapten exposure. TCRdb recomputed calls from the 5' RACE reads with MiXCR, one row per CDR3 protein. The sample includes 110,000 or so distinct CDR3 sequences, approximately 20% of them seen just once. Researchers extracted total RNA from unfractionated whole blood. All receptors derive from a human donor in good health.

The CDR3 bases are TGTGCCAGCAGGGGGGAAAGACAGCGAGAAGCTTTCTTT. It yields the protein CASRGERQREAFF. V and J are TRBV7-9 and TRBJ1-1, with D perhaps TRBD1 (5 bases). Germline loops: CDR1 SEHNR, CDR2 FQNEAQ (reference sequence). The CDR3 extends over 13 amino acids. Trimming took 6 bases from V and 8 from J, leaving 16 bases between them.

The chain recombines TRBV5-1 with TRBJ1-3; D gene ambiguous. V lost 5 bases and J lost 2, with 8 bases in between. Germline V gene data show CDR1 as SGHRS and CDR2 as YFSETQ. The CDR3 runs 13 residues. CDR3 sequence: CASRTDPGNTIYF. Here the CDR3 DNA reads TGCGCCAGCAGGACGGATCCTGGAAACACCATATATTTT.

This clonotype has a handful of counts. The chain uses TRBV28 and TRBJ2-7; no clear D. V was trimmed by 1 base and J by 4 bases, leaving 5 bases between them. The CDR3 runs to 12 residues. Looked up from germline, CDR1 is MDHEN and CDR2 is SYDVKM. CDR3 in DNA: TGTGCCAGCAGTTTATTTGGGTACGAGCAGTACTTC. It translates to CASSLFGYEQYF.

This clonotype was seen a handful of times. The genes are TRBV12-3 or TRBV12-4 and TRBJ2-6; D not resolved. V lost 2 bases and J lost 2, with 4 bases in between. This CDR3 contains 14 residues. The CDR3 DNA reads as TGTGCCAGCAGTTTACAGGCTGGGGCCAACGTCCTGACTTTC. Translation gives CASSLQAGANVLTF.

This clonotype was picked up many times. J is TRBJ2-1 and V is TRBV29-1, with no clear D. V lost 4 bases to trimming and J lost 1 base, with 14 bases between them. CDR1 SQVTM and CDR2 ANQGSEA come from the germline V gene. This CDR3 region has 15 residues. The DNA of the CDR3 is TGCAGCGTTGTAACCACGGGTTCATCCTACAATGAGCAGTTCTTC. It yields the protein CSVVTTGSSYNEQFF.

This clonotype was recorded at least ten times. The chain links TRBV27 to TRBJ2-1, with TRBD2 matching 11 bases. The junction had 3 bases not matched to a gene; V was cut back by 7 bases and J by 4 bases. Per germline, CDR1 MNHEY and CDR2 SMNVEV (reference sequence). CDR3 size: 14 residues. Here the CDR3 DNA reads TGTGCCAGCAAGAGGACTAGCGGGTACAATGAGCAGTTCTTC. Translation: CASKRTSGYNEQFF.

The chain links TRBV6-5 to TRBJ2-3; D may correspond to TRBD1 or TRBD2 (6 bases each). Germline assignment: CDR1 MNHEY and CDR2 SVGAGI. V was shortened by 1 base and J by 8 bases, with 16 bases between the two germline ends. This CDR3 contains 15 residues. CDR3 in DNA: TGTGCCAGCAGTTACTATGGGGGGCGCGGCGGTACGCAGTATTTT. Its translation is CASSYYGGRGGTQYF.

The chain combines TRBV7-9 with TRBJ2-7; 8 nucleotides line up with TRBD2. The V segment lost 0 bases and the J segment 0 bases; nucleotides outside the gene matches: 7. The length of the CDR3 is 17 residues. Germline values: CDR1 SEHNR, CDR2 FQNEAQ (reference sequence). The CDR3 DNA reads as TGTGCCAGCAGCTTAGCAACTAGCGGAGCCCTCTCCTACGAGCAGTACTTC. Amino acids: CASSLATSGALSYEQYF.

This clonotype has more than one count but fewer than ten. J is TRBJ2-4 and V is TRBV12-3 or TRBV12-4; D remains ambiguous. The V end lost 6 bases, the J end lost 0 bases, and 6 bases lay between the germline ends. This CDR3 region has 13 residues. This CDR3 is CASSDIAKNIQYF. In DNA form, the CDR3 reads TGTGCCAGCAGCGACATAGCCAAAAACATTCAGTACTTC.

This clonotype has just one count. The gene calls are TRBV6-5 and TRBJ1-3; 11 nucleotides match TRBD1. The CDR3 is made up of 16 amino acids. Germline V gene sequence: CDR1 MNHEY, CDR2 SVGAGI. Trimming at V came to 4 bases and at J to 0 bases, leaving 2 bases not matched to a gene. The CDR3 protein is CASSSGTGGSGNTIYF. In DNA form, the CDR3 reads TGTGCCAGCAGTTCCGGGACAGGGGGCTCTGGAAACACCATATATTTT.

The chain is built from TRBV27 and TRBJ1-4; maybe TRBD1 (5 bases). V was cut by 6 bases and J by 1 base, with 12 bases left in between. This CDR3 is built from 15 residues. Germline V gene sequence: CDR1 MNHEY, CDR2 SMNVEV (reference sequence). CDR3 DNA: TGTGCCAGCAGGAGATTGAGGGGAACTAATGAAAAACTGTTTTTT. Amino acids: CASRRLRGTNEKLFF.

This clonotype was detected only a few times. The chain is built from TRBV4-2 and TRBJ2-5; D remains ambiguous. Germline-derived CDR1 and CDR2 are LGHNA and YNFKEQ. The CDR3 covers 14 residues. V lost 1 base to trimming and J lost 3 bases, with 9 bases between them. The CDR3 protein is CASSQGTRKETQYF. CDR3 in DNA: TGTGCCAGCAGCCAAGGTACCCGGAAAGAGACCCAGTACTTC.

This clonotype was seen repeatedly, ten times or more. The gene calls are TRBV20-1 and TRBJ2-3; D is possibly TRBD1 (6 bases). CDR1 is DFQATT, CDR2 SNEGSKA, per germline (reference sequence). CDR3 length equals 14 residues. Deletions cut 4 bases from V and 0 bases from J, with 11 bases between. CDR3 protein: CSATGHLSTDTQYF. CDR3 nucleotide sequence: TGCAGTGCTACGGGACACCTTAGCACAGATACGCAGTATTTT.

The chain joins TRBV4-1 to TRBJ2-7, with 7 bases lining up with TRBD2. Germline assignment: CDR1 MGHRA and CDR2 YSYEKL. The CDR3 is 17 residues long. The V gene end was trimmed by 0 bases and the J gene end by 1 base; junction bases not matched to a gene: 9. The CDR3 protein is CASSQDWSSGTSYEQYF. The CDR3 DNA follows: TGCGCCAGCAGCCAAGATTGGTCTAGCGGAACATCCTACGAGCAGTACTTC.

This chain connects TRBV6-1 to TRBJ2-1; a weak D match, TRBD2 (5 bases). Germline lookup yields CDR1 MNHNS and CDR2 SASEGT. Trimming left V 6 bases short and J 8 bases short, with 23 bases between. The CDR3 spans 16 residues. Here the CDR3 DNA reads TGTGCCAGCAGAACCATGGAGGCCATTGCCGCTCATGAGCAGTTCTTC. Protein: CASRTMEAIAAHEQFF.